The text below deals with one T cell receptor beta chain. Its antigen remains unidentified. The data belong to a study of T cells in narcolepsy. Turning to the study itself: Enrolled donors included narcolepsy type 1 or type 2 patients and healthy controls. Whole-study results and caveats: Reportedly, autoreactive clonotypes were serially detected in patients' blood but not controls'. Comparing one patient's CSF and blood CD4+ clonotypes highlighted HCRT- and TRIB2-specific autoreactive clonotypes.

The CDR3 length is 15 residues. V was clipped by 1 base and J by 6 bases; unmatched bases: 6. In germline, CDR1 is LNHDA, CDR2 SQIVND (reference sequence). Using immunoSEQ multiplex PCR, the repertoire was profiled, and TCRdb retains in-frame clones only, with some absent. Of 15,000 to 20,000 clones listed, approximately 72% are singletons. The chain is built from TRBV19 and TRBJ1-5; 7 nucleotides agree with TRBD1. The sample was CD45RA- memory CD8+ T cells from PBMCs. This clonotype was sampled from a human donor with narcolepsy. This chain's CDR3 is CASSIGLGGRQPQHF. CDR3 nucleotide sequence: TGTGCCAGTAGTATAGGTTTAGGGGGCCGTCAGCCCCAGCATTTT.